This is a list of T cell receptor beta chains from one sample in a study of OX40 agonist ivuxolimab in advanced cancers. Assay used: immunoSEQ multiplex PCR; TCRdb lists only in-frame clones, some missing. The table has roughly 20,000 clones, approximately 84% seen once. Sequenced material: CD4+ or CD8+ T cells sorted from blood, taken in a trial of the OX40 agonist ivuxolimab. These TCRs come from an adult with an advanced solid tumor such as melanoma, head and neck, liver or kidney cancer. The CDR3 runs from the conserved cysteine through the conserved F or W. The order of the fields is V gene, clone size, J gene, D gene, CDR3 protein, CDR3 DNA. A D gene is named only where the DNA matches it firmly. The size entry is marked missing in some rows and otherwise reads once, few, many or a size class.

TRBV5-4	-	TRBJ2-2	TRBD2	CASSSGLAGSNTGELFF	TGTGCCAGCAGCTCGGGACTAGCGGGATCGAACACCGGGGAGCTGTTTTTT
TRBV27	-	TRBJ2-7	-	CASRPYQGTEQYF	TGTGCCAGCAGACCTTATCAGGGAACCGAGCAGTACTTC
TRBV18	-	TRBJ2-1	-	CASSPPRRSNEQFF	TGTGCCAGCTCACCACCGCGGCGCTCCAATGAGCAGTTCTTC
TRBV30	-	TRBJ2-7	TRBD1	CAWSSGGHEQYF	TGTGCCTGGAGTTCAGGGGGTCACGAGCAGTACTTC
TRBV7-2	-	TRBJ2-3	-	CASRQSTDTQYF	TGTGCCAGCAGGCAGAGCACAGATACGCAGTATTTT
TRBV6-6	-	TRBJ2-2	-	CASTGTGELFF	TGTGCCAGCACCGGCACAGGGGAGCTGTTTTTT
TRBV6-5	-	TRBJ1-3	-	CATRGRASSGNTIYF	TGTGCCACCCGGGGAAGGGCGAGCTCTGGAAACACCATATATTTT
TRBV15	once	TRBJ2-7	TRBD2	CATVRLAGTPQQYF	TGTGCCACCGTAAGACTAGCGGGAACCCCCCAGCAGTACTTC
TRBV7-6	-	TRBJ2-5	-	CASRQYEETQYF	TGTGCCAGCAGACAGTATGAAGAGACCCAGTACTTC
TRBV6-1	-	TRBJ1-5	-	CASSEALLQPQHF	TGTGCCAGCAGTGAAGCGCTTCTCCAGCCCCAGCATTTT
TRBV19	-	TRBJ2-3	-	CASSIVPRGDTQYF	TGTGCCAGTAGTATAGTGCCCAGGGGAGATACGCAGTATTTT
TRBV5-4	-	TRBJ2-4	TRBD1	CASSVQGSKNIQYF	TGTGCCAGCAGCGTACAGGGGTCCAAAAACATTCAGTACTTC
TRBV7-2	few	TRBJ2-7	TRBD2	CASSRTSGTDFSYEQYF	TGTGCCAGCAGCCGGACTAGCGGGACCGACTTCTCCTACGAGCAGTACTTC
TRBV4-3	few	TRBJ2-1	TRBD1	CASTWATGGNNEQFF	TGCGCCAGCACCTGGGCGACAGGGGGGAACAATGAGCAGTTCTTC
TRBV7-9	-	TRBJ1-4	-	CASSSGRQINEKLFF	TGTGCCAGCAGTTCAGGGCGACAGATAAATGAAAAACTGTTTTTT
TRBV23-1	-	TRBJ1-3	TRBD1	CASSQHRQGKAGNTIYF	TGCGCCAGCAGTCAACACAGACAGGGGAAAGCTGGAAACACCATATATTTT
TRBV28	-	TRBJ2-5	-	CASFGGRRETQYF	TGTGCCAGCTTTGGGGGGCGCAGGGAGACCCAGTACTTC
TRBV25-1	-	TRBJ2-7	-	CASSTTRTYSYEQYF	TGTGCCAGCAGTACGACCAGAACCTACTCCTACGAGCAGTACTTC
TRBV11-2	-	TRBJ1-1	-	CASSPDGTYTEAFF	TGTGCCAGCAGCCCTGATGGGACCTACACTGAAGCTTTCTTT
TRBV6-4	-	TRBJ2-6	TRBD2	CARTGTSGSRPLGANVLTF	TGTGCCAGGACGGGGACTAGCGGGAGTCGACCTCTTGGGGCCAACGTCCTGACTTTC
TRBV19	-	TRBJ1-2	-	CASRKDSNYGYTF	TGTGCCAGTAGGAAGGACAGCAACTATGGCTACACCTTC
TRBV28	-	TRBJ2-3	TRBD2	CASRSSGSSDTQYF	TGTGCCAGCAGGAGTAGCGGGAGTTCGGATACGCAGTATTTT
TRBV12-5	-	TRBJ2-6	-	CASGLSSGANVLTF	TGTGCTAGTGGTTTGAGCTCTGGGGCCAACGTCCTGACTTTC
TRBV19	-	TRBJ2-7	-	CASSLTTKNTVDSYEQYF	TGTGCCAGTAGTCTTACGACAAAAAACACTGTGGACTCCTACGAGCAGTACTTC
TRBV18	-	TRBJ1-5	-	CASSRIQGNNQPQHF	TGTGCCAGCTCACGAATACAGGGTAACAATCAGCCCCAGCATTTT
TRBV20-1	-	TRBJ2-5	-	CSVVSASKQYF	TGCAGTGTGGTCTCGGCGTCCAAGCAGTACTTC
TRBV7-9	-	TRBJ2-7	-	CASSQKIGGNFEQYF	TGTGCCAGCAGCCAAAAGATCGGGGGCAACTTCGAGCAGTACTTC
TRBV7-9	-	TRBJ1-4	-	CASSLGQGYATNEKLFF	TGTGCCAGCAGCTTAGGCCAGGGGTATGCAACTAATGAAAAACTGTTTTTT